This record covers a single T cell receptor (beta chain). Its antigen is as yet unknown. Treatment in this sample: roughly 20 received Ad26.COV2.S at low or high dose, single or two shots; about 5 received placebo; per-sample allocation not given. Sampling was done on day 63 after the first vaccine or placebo injection. Based in Boston, the donor was an adult of 18-55 years. Expressing Wuhan-strain SARS-CoV-2 spike, an Ad26 vector served as the vaccine. The source of the sample is a study of Ad26.COV2.S vaccination and SARS-CoV-2 variants. Across the study: Vaccine-arm donor from the placebo-controlled COV1001 Ad26.COV2.S trial.

This CDR3 contains 17 residues. The germline V gene encodes CDR1 LNHNV and CDR2 YYDKDF (reference sequence). The V gene end was trimmed by 5 bases and the J gene end by 4 bases; junction bases not matched to a gene: 13. Assay: immunoSEQ multiplex PCR; the TCRdb copy retains only in-frame clones and omits some. The sample consists of 200,000 to 300,000 clones, 88% of them appearing once. Study observations and caveats: Vaccinees reportedly had broad spike-specific CD8+ and CD4+ T cell responses.

This receptor was obtained from a person between 18 and 59 years old who received the Ad26.COV2.S COVID-19 vaccine or a placebo. The chain recombines TRBV15 with TRBJ2-1, with TRBD2 matching over 8 bases. Here the sequenced sample was peripheral blood, taken in a trial of Ad26.COV2.S vaccine versus placebo. CDR3 in DNA: TGTGCCACCAGCCGAAGAAGTAGCGGGGCTACTTACAATGAGCAGTTCTTC. Translating it yields CATSRRSSGATYNEQFF.